This T cell receptor (beta chain) came from a study of T-cell reconstitution after alpha-beta-depleted transplantation in children. CDR1 is SGHRS and CDR2 is YFSETQ in the germline V gene. CDR3 length equals 16 residues. V shed 4 bases, J shed 3 bases, and the junction held 7 bases outside the gene matches. Preparing the TCRbeta library involved the use of unique molecular identifiers. TCRdb called the PCR reads again in MiXCR, with one record for every CDR3 protein. This table has around 400,000 distinct CDR3 sequences, about a tenth appearing once. This sequence was found in a human donor who donated a stem cell graft to a child with acute myeloid leukemia. The sample in question was PBMCs from the stem cell graft donor, obtained from the stem cell graft. The chain carries TRBV5-1 and TRBJ2-5; TRBD2 matches 12 bases. The CDR3 nucleotides read TGCGCCAGCAGCGTCGCTAGCGGGGGGGCCGAAGAGACCCAGTACTTC. Translation gives CASSVASGGAEETQYF.